The 20 T cell receptor beta chains below all came from one sample that was sequenced in a study of T-cell memory formation after mild COVID-19. TCRdb re-analysed the 5' RACE reads in MiXCR, keeping a single row per CDR3 protein. The sample consists of 110,000 to 150,000 distinct CDR3 sequences, approximately 26% of them appearing once. The sample taken for sequencing was PBMCs or a T cell subset sorted from them (not recorded which). These receptors were taken from an adult woman who had mild COVID-19 (a few samples of this study predate the infection). Cell type and time point are not known.

This clonotype was observed a few times. The rearrangement uses TRBV27 and TRBJ2-7, with 7 bases identical to TRBD1. J was trimmed by 2 bases and V by 5 bases; bases with no gene match: 3. The length of the CDR3 is 13 residues. Germline CDR1 and CDR2: MNHEY and SMNVEV (reference sequence). CDR3 region: CASSVTGTYEQYF. For the CDR3, the DNA is TGTGCCAGCAGTGTGACAGGGACCTACGAGCAGTACTTC.

This clonotype was observed a few times. V usage is TRBV5-6 and J usage is TRBJ2-7; possible D gene TRBD2, 7 bases. Germline V gene lookup returns CDR1 SGHDT and CDR2 YYEEEE. The CDR3 length is 14 residues. Trimming took off 3 bases at V and 2 bases at J, with 12 bases between the two ends. Written as DNA, the CDR3 is TGTGCCAGCAGCTCCGGGGGGCTCACCTACGAGCAGTACTTC. Amino acid sequence: CASSSGGLTYEQYF.

The sample holds a few counts of this clonotype. The gene calls are TRBV11-2 and TRBJ2-1, with D perhaps TRBD2 (7 bases). This CDR3 is built from 13 residues. The germline V gene encodes CDR1 SGHAT and CDR2 FQNNGV. V dropped 3 bases and J dropped 10 bases, with 13 bases sitting between them. The CDR3 DNA follows: TGTGCCAGCAGCTTGACGGGGGGCATGGAGCAGTTCTTC. It is translated as CASSLTGGMEQFF.

This clonotype was detected a few times. V is TRBV7-9 and J is TRBJ2-5; 12 bases agree with TRBD2. The germline V gene encodes CDR1 SEHNR and CDR2 FQNEAQ (reference sequence). After removal of 1 base from V and 1 base from J, the junction contained 1 base not matched to a gene. CDR3 length: 16 residues. CDR3 amino acids: CASSLVTSGSQETQYF. The CDR3 nucleotides are TGTGCCAGCAGCTTAGTGACTAGCGGGAGCCAAGAGACCCAGTACTTC.

This clonotype has a handful of counts. The rearrangement joins TRBV20-1 to TRBJ2-2; 14 bases are shared with TRBD2. The CDR3 extends over 16 amino acids. Germline V gene sequence: CDR1 DFQATT, CDR2 SNEGSKA (reference sequence). Trimming removed 3 bases from V and 8 bases from J; junction bases left unmatched: 8. The CDR3 here is CSASSGLAGGAGELFF. CDR3 DNA: TGCAGTGCTAGTTCCGGACTAGCGGGAGGCGCGGGGGAGCTGTTTTTT.

The J gene is TRBJ2-7, the V gene TRBV5-6; 10 bases map to TRBD2. Trimming at V came to 0 bases and at J to 6 bases, leaving 15 bases not matched to a gene. CDR1 and CDR2 from the germline V gene are SGHDT and YYEEEE. CDR3 length: 18 residues. The CDR3 DNA reads TGTGCCAGCAGCTTGGCTAGCGGGGGCCTCTTCCCTTGGGGCGAGCAGTACTTC. Translating gives CASSLASGGLFPWGEQYF.

This sequence joins TRBV7-9 and TRBJ1-1, with D unresolved. The length of the CDR3 is 14 residues. Trimming removed 3 bases at V and 4 bases at J, with 12 bases between. Germline V gene lookup returns CDR1 SEHNR and CDR2 FQNEAQ (reference sequence). CDR3 in DNA: TGTGCCAGCAGCTTGGCACCCGAGGGCACTGAAGCTTTCTTT. The encoded protein is CASSLAPEGTEAFF.

The rearrangement links TRBV20-1 to TRBJ1-2; the D is unclear. V lost 4 bases to trimming and J lost 5 bases, with 5 bases between them. The CDR3 is 10 residues long. CDR1 and CDR2 (germline): DFQATT, SNEGSKA (reference sequence). CDR3 residues: CSANPYGYTF. The CDR3 DNA is TGCAGTGCTAATCCGTATGGCTACACCTTC.

This clonotype was seen a few times. J is TRBJ1-2 and V is TRBV4-1; maybe TRBD1 (5 bases). V lost 1 base to trimming and J lost 5 bases, with 14 bases between them. The CDR3 loop spans 15 amino acids. From germline, CDR1 is MGHRA and CDR2 YSYEKL. DNA for the CDR3: TGCGCCAGCAGCCAAGTCGGGGCCTCCCTTTATGGCTACACCTTC. This encodes CASSQVGASLYGYTF.

This clonotype was seen more than once but under ten times. V and J are TRBV9 and TRBJ2-3, with a tentative D call TRBD2 (5 bases). V shed 2 bases and J shed 2 bases, with 9 bases lying between them. CDR1 and CDR2 from the germline V gene are SGDLS and YYNGEE. The CDR3 is 14 residues long. The DNA of the CDR3 is TGTGCCAGCAGCGTTGGGAGATCCACAGATACGCAGTATTTT. Translation gives CASSVGRSTDTQYF.

This clonotype came up a few times. The chain is built from TRBV7-8 and TRBJ2-1; 11 bases are a match to TRBD2. The V gene end was trimmed by 1 base and the J gene end by 8 bases; junction bases not matched to a gene: 4. The CDR3 spans 15 residues. Germline CDR1 reads SGHVS; CDR2 reads FQNEAQ. The DNA for the CDR3 is TGTGCCAGCAGCTTAGGGGTACTAGCGGGAGATGAGCAGTTCTTC. Residues: CASSLGVLAGDEQFF.

This clonotype was detected only a few times. The gene calls are TRBV7-9 and TRBJ2-3, with TRBD2 matching over 15 bases. The junction had 6 bases not matched to a gene; V was cut back by 5 bases and J by 3 bases. CDR1 and CDR2 from the germline V gene are SEHNR and FQNEAQ (reference sequence). The CDR3 contains 17 residues. The CDR3 bases are TGTGCCAGCAGCGGGACTAGCGGGAGGAGAGAAACAGATACGCAGTATTTT. Its protein product is CASSGTSGRRETDTQYF.

The chain couples TRBV6-5 to TRBJ2-1; possible D gene TRBD2, 5 bases. There are 14 residues in the CDR3. Germline V gene sequence: CDR1 MNHEY, CDR2 SVGAGI. V was shortened by 0 bases and J by 5 bases, with 8 bases between the two germline ends. This CDR3 reads CASSYSGLNNEQFF. CDR3 coding DNA: TGTGCCAGCAGTTACTCAGGACTCAACAATGAGCAGTTCTTC.

This clonotype was seen a handful of times. This rearrangement joins TRBV7-8 to TRBJ1-5; D is ambiguous. The CDR3 is 14 amino acids. Germline V gives CDR1 SGHVS, CDR2 FQNEAQ. The V end lost 1 base, the J end lost 6 bases, and 10 bases lay between the germline ends. The CDR3 reads CASSLGQNVQPQHF. For the CDR3, the DNA is TGTGCCAGCAGCTTAGGGCAGAACGTTCAGCCCCAGCATTTT.

The CDR3 loop reads CARSPGLALGYEQYF. The CDR3 nucleotides are TGCGCCAGAAGCCCCGGACTAGCGCTAGGCTACGAGCAGTACTTC. The rearrangement uses TRBV5-1 and TRBJ2-7, with 9 bases fitting TRBD2. V shed 8 bases, J shed 3 bases, and the junction held 12 bases outside the gene matches. In germline, CDR1 is SGHRS, CDR2 YFSETQ. The CDR3 has 15 amino acids.

There are a few counts of this clonotype. The gene calls are TRBV4-3 and TRBJ2-4, with TRBD1 as a possible D gene (7 bases). Germline V gene data show CDR1 as LGHNA and CDR2 as YSLEER. CDR3 size: 17 residues. With 1 base removed from V and 7 bases from J, the gap between germline ends came to 20 bases. The CDR3: CASSQVPRSGGKNIQYF. The CDR3 DNA is TGCGCCAGCAGCCAAGTCCCCAGGTCAGGGGGGAAGAACATTCAGTACTTC.

This chain links TRBV12-3 or TRBV12-4 with TRBJ1-5; D unresolved. This CDR3 has 14 residues. Trimming removed 1 base at V and 6 bases at J, with 10 bases between. This CDR3 is CASSLGWSSQPQHF. Here the CDR3 DNA reads TGTGCCAGCAGTTTAGGATGGAGTAGTCAGCCCCAGCATTTT.

This clonotype was counted a few times. The gene calls are TRBV9 and TRBJ1-1; tentatively, D is TRBD1 (5 bases). Germline V CDR1 and CDR2: SGDLS, YYNGEE. The length of the CDR3 is 15 residues. V was trimmed by 2 bases and J by 0 bases, leaving 11 bases between them. This CDR3 is CASSVGTGMNTEAFF. The CDR3 DNA reads TGTGCCAGCAGCGTTGGGACGGGAATGAACACTGAAGCTTTCTTT.

The gene calls are TRBV12-3 or TRBV12-4 and TRBJ2-1, with 7 bases that match TRBD1. The trim removed 5 bases at V and 5 bases at J, leaving 6 bases unmatched. This CDR3 is built from 14 residues. The DNA of the CDR3 is TGTGCCAGCAGTCCTTGGGACAGCGACAATGAGCAGTTCTTC. It is translated as CASSPWDSDNEQFF.

V gene TRBV5-1 combines with J gene TRBJ2-5; D might be TRBD1 or TRBD2, each matching 6 bases. This CDR3 region has 17 residues. Trimming took off 0 bases at V and 1 base at J, with 16 bases between the two ends. The germline gives CDR1 SGHRS, CDR2 YFSETQ. The CDR3 region has the DNA TGCGCCAGCAGCTTGGGTCCGCAGGGGACTTTCCAAGAGACCCAGTACTTC. Translating it yields CASSLGPQGTFQETQYF.